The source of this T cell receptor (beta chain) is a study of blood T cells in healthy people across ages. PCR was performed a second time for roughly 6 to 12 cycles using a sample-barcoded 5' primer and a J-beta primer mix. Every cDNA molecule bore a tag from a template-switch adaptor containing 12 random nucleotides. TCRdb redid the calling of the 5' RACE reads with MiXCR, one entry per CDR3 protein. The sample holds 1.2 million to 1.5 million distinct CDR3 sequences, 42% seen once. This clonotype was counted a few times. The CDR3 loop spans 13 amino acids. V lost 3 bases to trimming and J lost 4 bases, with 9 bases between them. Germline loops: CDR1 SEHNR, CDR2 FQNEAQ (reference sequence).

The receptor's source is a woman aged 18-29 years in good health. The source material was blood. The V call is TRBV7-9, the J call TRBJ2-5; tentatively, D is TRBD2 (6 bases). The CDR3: CASSFSGSETQYF. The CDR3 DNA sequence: TGTGCCAGCAGCTTCAGCGGGTCAGAGACCCAGTACTTC.